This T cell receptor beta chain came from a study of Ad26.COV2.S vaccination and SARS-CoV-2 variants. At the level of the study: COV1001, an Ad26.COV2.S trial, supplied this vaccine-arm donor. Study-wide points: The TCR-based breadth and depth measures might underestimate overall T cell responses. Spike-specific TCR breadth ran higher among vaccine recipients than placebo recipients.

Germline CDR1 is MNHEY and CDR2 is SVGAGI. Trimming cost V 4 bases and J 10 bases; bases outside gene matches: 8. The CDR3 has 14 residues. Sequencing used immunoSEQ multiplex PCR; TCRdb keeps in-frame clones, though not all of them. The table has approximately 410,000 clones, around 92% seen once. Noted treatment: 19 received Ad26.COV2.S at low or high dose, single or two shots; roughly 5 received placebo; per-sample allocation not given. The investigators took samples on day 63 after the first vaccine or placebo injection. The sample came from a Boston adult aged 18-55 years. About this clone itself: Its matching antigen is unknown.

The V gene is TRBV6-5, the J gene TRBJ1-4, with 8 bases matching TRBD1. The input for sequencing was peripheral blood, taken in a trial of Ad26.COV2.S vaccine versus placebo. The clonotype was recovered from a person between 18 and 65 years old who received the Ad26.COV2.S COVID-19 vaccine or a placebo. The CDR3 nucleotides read TGTGCCAGCAGTTTCGGACAGGGTACGGGAAAACTGTTTTTT. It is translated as CASSFGQGTGKLFF.